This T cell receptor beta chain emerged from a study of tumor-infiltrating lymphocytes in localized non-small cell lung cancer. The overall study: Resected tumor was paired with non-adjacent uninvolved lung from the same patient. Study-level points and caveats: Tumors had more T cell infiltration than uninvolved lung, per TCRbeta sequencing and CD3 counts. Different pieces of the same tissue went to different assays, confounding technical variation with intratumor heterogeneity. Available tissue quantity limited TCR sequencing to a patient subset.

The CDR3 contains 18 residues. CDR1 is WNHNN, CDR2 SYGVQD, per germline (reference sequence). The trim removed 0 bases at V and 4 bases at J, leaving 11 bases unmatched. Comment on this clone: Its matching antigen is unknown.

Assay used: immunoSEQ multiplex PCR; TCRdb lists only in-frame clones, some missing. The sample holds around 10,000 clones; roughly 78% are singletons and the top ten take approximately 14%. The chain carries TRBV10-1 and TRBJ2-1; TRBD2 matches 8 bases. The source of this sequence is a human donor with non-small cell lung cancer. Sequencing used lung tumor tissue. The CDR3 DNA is TGCGCCAGCAGTGAGTCCGGAGCGGGAGCGATTTCTTACAATGAGCAGTTCTTC. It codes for CASSESGAGAISYNEQFF.